Given below is one TCR beta chain in context. The antigen is unknown. These data originate in a study of T cell repertoires in cytomegalovirus infection. TCRdb used MiXCR to reprocess the reads, holding one entry per CDR3 protein. The table includes some 940,000 distinct CDR3 sequences, about a third detected once. The source is a human donor in good health (CMV status not recorded). Some clones in this sample may be carry-over from other donors' samples. The sequencing here drew on cultured CD8+ T cells from PBMCs, taken from culture after CMV antigen stimulation.

CDR3 sequence: CASSLSKTLNTEAFF. CDR3 bases: TGTGCCAGCAGTTTATCGAAGACCCTGAACACTGAAGCTTTCTTT. The V and J genes are TRBV27 and TRBJ1-1, with D unresolved. The V end lost 0 bases, the J end lost 0 bases, and 8 bases lay between the germline ends. The CDR3 is 15 amino acids. Looked up from germline, CDR1 is MNHEY and CDR2 is SMNVEV (reference sequence).